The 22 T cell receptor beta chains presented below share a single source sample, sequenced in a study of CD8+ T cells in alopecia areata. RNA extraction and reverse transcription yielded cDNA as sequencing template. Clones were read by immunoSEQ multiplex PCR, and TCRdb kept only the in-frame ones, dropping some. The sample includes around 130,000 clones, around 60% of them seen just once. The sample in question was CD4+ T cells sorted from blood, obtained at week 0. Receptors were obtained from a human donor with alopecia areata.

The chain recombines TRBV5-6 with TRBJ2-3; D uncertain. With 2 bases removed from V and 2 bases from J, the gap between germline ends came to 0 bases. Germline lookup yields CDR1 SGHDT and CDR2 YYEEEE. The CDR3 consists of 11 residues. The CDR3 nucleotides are TGTGCCAGCAGCTTCACAGATACGCAGTATTTT. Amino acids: CASSFTDTQYF.

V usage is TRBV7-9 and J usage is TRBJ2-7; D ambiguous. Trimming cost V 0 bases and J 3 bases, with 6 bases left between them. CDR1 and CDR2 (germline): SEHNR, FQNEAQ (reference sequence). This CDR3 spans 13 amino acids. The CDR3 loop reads CASSLATDYEQYF. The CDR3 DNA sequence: TGTGCCAGCAGCTTAGCAACAGACTACGAGCAGTACTTC.

This chain's CDR3 is CASSLVSGRSSEQYF. In DNA, the CDR3 is TGTGCCAGCAGTTTGGTTAGCGGGAGATCAAGCGAGCAGTACTTC. The chain links TRBV28 to TRBJ2-7; 9 positions match TRBD2. V was pared by 3 bases and J by 6 bases, with 9 bases of the junction left unmatched. The germline V gene has CDR1 MDHEN and CDR2 SYDVKM. There are 15 residues in the CDR3.

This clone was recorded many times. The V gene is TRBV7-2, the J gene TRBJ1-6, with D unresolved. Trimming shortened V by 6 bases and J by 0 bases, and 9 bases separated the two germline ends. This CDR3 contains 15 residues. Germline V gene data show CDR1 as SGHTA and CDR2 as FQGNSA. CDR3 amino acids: CASRQPSSYNSPLHF. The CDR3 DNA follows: TGTGCCAGCAGACAGCCTAGCTCCTATAATTCACCCCTCCACTTT.

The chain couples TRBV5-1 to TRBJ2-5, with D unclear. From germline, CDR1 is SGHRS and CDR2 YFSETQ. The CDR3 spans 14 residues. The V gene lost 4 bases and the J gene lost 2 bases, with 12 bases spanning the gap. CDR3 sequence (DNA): TGCGCCAGCAGCCTTAGAACGGGTCAAGAGACCCAGTACTTC. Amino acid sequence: CASSLRTGQETQYF.

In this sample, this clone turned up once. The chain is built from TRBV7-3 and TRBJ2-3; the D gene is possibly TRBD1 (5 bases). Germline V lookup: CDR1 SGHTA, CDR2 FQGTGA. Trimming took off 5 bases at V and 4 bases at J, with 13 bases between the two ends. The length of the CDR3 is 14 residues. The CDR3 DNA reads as TGTGCCAGCAGCCGAGCCAGGGATCCAGATACGCAGTATTTT. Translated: CASSRARDPDTQYF.

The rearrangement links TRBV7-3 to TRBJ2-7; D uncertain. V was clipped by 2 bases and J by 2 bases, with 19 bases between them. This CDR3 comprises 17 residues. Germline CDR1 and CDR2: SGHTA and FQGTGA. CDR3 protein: CASSLLPSVGRTYEQYF. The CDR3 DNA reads TGTGCCAGCAGCTTACTCCCTTCTGTCGGGCGGACCTACGAGCAGTACTTC.

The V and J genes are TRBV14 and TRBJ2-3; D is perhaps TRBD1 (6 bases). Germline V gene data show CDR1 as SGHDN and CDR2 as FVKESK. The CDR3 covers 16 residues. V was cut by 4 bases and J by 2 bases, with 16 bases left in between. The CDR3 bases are TGTGCCAGCAGCCCCCGGGACACCGTATACACAGATACGCAGTATTTT. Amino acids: CASSPRDTVYTDTQYF.

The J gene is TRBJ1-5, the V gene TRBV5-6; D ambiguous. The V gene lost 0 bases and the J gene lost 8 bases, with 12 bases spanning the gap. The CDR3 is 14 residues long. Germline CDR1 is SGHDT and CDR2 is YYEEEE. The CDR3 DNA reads TGTGCCAGCAGCTTGGAGGGCAGGCACAAGCCCCAGCATTTT. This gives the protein CASSLEGRHKPQHF.

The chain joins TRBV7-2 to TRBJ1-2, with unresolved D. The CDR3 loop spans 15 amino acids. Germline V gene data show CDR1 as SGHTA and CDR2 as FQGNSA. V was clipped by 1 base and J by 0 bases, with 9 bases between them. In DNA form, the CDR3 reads TGTGCCAGCAGCTTAGTCGGTCAGACTAACTATGGCTACACCTTC. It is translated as CASSLVGQTNYGYTF.

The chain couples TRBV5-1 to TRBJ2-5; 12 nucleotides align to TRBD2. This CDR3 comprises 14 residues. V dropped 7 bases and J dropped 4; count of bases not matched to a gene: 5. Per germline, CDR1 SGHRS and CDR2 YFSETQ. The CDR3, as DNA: TGCGCCAGCCGTGGACTAGCGGGGCTAGAGACCCAGTACTTC. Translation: CASRGLAGLETQYF.

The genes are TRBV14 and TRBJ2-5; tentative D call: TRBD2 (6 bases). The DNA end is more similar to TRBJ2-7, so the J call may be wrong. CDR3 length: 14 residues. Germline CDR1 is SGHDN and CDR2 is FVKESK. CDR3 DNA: TGTGCCAGCAGCCAAGTCGGAGGGGCCTACGAGCAGTACTTC. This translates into CASSQVGGAYEQYF.

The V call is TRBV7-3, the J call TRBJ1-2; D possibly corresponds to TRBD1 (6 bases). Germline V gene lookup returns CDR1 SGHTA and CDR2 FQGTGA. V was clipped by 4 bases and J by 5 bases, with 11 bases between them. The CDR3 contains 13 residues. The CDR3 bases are TGTGCCAGCAGCTCGGACAGTTCATATGGCTACACCTTC. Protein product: CASSSDSSYGYTF.

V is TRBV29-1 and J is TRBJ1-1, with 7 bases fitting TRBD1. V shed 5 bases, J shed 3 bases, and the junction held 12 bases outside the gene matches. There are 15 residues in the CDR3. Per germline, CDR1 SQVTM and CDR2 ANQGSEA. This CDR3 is CSVTDRVSSDTEAFF. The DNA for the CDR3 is TGCAGCGTTACCGACAGGGTAAGCAGCGACACTGAAGCTTTCTTT.

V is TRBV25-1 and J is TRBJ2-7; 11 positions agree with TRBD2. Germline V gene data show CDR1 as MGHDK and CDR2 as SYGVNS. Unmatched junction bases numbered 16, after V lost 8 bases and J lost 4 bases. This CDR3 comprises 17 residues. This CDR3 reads CASAPLTIAGGRYEQYF. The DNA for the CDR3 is TGTGCCAGCGCACCGTTAACCATAGCGGGAGGGAGATACGAGCAGTACTTC.

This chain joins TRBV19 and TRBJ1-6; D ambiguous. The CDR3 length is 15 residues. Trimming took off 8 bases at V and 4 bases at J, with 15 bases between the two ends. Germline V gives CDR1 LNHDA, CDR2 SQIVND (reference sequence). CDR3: CASAISDSYNSPLHF. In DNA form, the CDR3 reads TGTGCCAGTGCGATTTCAGACTCGTATAATTCACCCCTCCACTTT. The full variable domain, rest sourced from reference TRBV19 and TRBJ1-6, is DGGITQSPKYLFRKEGQNVTLSCEQNLNHDAMYWYRQDPGQGLRLIYYSQIVNDFQKGDIAEGYSVSREKKESFPLTVTSAQKNPTAFYLCASAISDSYNSPLHFGNGTRLTVT.

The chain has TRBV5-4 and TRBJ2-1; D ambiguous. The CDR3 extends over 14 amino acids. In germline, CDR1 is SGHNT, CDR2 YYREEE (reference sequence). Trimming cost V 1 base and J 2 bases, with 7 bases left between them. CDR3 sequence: CASSLFLAYNEQFF. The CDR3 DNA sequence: TGTGCCAGCAGCTTGTTCCTAGCCTACAATGAGCAGTTCTTC.

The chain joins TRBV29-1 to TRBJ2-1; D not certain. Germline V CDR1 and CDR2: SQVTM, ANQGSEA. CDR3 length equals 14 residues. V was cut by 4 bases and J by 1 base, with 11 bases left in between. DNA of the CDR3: TGCAGCGTTGCCCACTACACATCCTACAATGAGCAGTTCTTC. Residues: CSVAHYTSYNEQFF.

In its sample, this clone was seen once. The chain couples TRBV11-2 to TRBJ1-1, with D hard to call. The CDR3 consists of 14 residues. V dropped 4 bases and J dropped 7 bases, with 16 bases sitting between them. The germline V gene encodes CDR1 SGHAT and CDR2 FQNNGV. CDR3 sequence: CASSSPGGLGEAFF. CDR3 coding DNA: TGTGCCAGCAGCTCCCCCGGAGGTTTGGGTGAAGCTTTCTTT.

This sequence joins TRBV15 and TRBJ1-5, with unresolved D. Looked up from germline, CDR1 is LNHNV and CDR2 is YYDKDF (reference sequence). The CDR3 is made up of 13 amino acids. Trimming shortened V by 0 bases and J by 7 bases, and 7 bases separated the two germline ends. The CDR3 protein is CATSRDRVQPQHF. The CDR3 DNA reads TGTGCCACCAGCAGAGATCGGGTCCAGCCCCAGCATTTT.

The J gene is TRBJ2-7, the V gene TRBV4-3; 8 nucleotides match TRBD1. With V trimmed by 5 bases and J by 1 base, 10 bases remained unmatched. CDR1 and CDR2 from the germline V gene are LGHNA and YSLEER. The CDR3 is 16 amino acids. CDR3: CASSNWTGPSSYEQYF. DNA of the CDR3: TGCGCCAGCAGCAACTGGACAGGGCCTTCTTCCTACGAGCAGTACTTC.

CDR3 loop: CASSQAMRAHGEKLFF. CDR3 bases: TGCGCCAGCAGCCAAGCCATGAGGGCGCATGGTGAAAAACTGTTTTTT. The rearrangement links TRBV4-3 to TRBJ1-4; no clear D. CDR3 length equals 16 residues. Germline V lookup: CDR1 LGHNA, CDR2 YSLEER. V was cut by 1 base and J by 7 bases, with 16 bases left in between.